One sample yielded the 20 T cell receptor beta chains listed below, sequenced in a study of response to subunit inactivated influenza vaccine. Via MiXCR, TCRdb re-called the RT-PCR reads, giving one row per CDR3 protein. This table has hundreds of thousands of distinct CDR3 sequences, around 11% appearing once. The data also belong to a second study, concerning T cells expressing NK-cell markers. That source notes: Production of TCR beta cDNA relied on 5'RACE template switching with UMIs.

Specimen: PBMCs from blood, collected on the day of vaccination. The origin of the receptors is a man aged 45-65 years who received an inactivated influenza vaccine.

The genes are TRBV7-9 and TRBJ2-7, with TRBD2 as a possible D gene (5 bases). The CDR3 covers 13 residues. Between the trimmed V and J ends, which lost 4 bases and 3 bases, there was a span of 10 bases. Germline CDR1 reads SEHNR; CDR2 reads FQNEAQ (reference sequence). The CDR3 is CASSSKAGYEQYF. The CDR3, as DNA: TGTGCCAGCAGCTCTAAGGCGGGCTACGAGCAGTACTTC.

The chain is built from TRBV4-2 and TRBJ2-5, with a tentative D call TRBD1 (5 bases). The germline V and J ends were trimmed by 1 base and 2 bases, with 11 bases remaining between them. Germline V gives CDR1 LGHNA, CDR2 YNFKEQ. The CDR3 runs to 15 residues. The DNA of the CDR3 is TGTGCCAGCAGCCAAGGGTCAGGGTGGCAAGAGACCCAGTACTTC. Amino acid sequence: CASSQGSGWQETQYF.

This clonotype was recorded a few times. This chain connects TRBV3-1 to TRBJ2-3; the D is unclear. With 4 bases removed from V and 1 base from J, the gap between germline ends came to 9 bases. Germline CDR1 LGHDT, CDR2 YNNKEL (reference sequence). The CDR3 spans 14 residues. CDR3 nucleotide sequence: TGTGCCAGCAGCCGCCGGGTCCGCACAGATACGCAGTATTTT. Its translation is CASSRRVRTDTQYF.

Only a few counts were recorded for this clonotype. The chain has TRBV7-2 and TRBJ1-3; a weak D match, TRBD1 (5 bases). Between the trimmed V and J ends, which lost 0 bases and 3 bases, there was a span of 6 bases. The CDR3 spans 14 residues. Germline CDR1 reads SGHTA; CDR2 reads FQGNSA. CDR3 region: CASSLAGVGNTIYF. CDR3 DNA: TGTGCCAGCAGCTTAGCAGGGGTTGGAAACACCATATATTTT.

V is TRBV6-5 and J is TRBJ1-2; weak D call: TRBD1 (6 bases). Trimming pared 10 bases from V and 7 bases from J, leaving 16 bases between. Germline-derived CDR1 and CDR2 are MNHEY and SVGAGI. The CDR3 consists of 12 residues. Here the CDR3 reads CATAGAQGGYTF. In DNA, the CDR3 is TGTGCCACTGCAGGGGCCCAGGGTGGCTACACCTTC.

V and J are TRBV20-1 and TRBJ2-1; TRBD2 agrees at 9 bases. V trimming: 4 bases; J trimming: 5 bases; junction bases outside the gene matches: 3. The CDR3 runs 13 residues. CDR1 DFQATT and CDR2 SNEGSKA come from the germline V gene (reference sequence). For the CDR3, the DNA is TGCAGTGCTAAGGGACTAGCCAACAATGAGCAGTTCTTC. It encodes CSAKGLANNEQFF.

This chain uses TRBV7-2 with TRBJ1-2; D not certain. Trimming took 1 base from V and 1 from J, leaving 10 bases between them. CDR1 and CDR2 (germline): SGHTA, FQGNSA. CDR3 length: 15 amino acids. The CDR3 nucleotides are TGTGCCAGCAGCTTAGATTTCAGGCATAACTATGGCTACACCTTC. Its translation: CASSLDFRHNYGYTF.

There are many counts of this clonotype. CDR3: CASGDGPYEQYF. Here the CDR3 DNA reads TGTGCCAGCGGGGACGGTCCCTACGAGCAGTACTTC. This chain uses TRBV12-3 or TRBV12-4 with TRBJ2-7; D may match TRBD1 or TRBD2 (5 bases each). The V end was cut by 8 bases, the J end by 2 bases, with 10 bases between. The CDR3 has 12 residues.

This clonotype turned up a few times. The chain links TRBV20-1 to TRBJ2-1; 13 nucleotides agree with TRBD2. The V gene end was trimmed by 3 bases and the J gene end by 4 bases; junction bases not matched to a gene: 6. CDR1 is DFQATT, CDR2 SNEGSKA, per germline (reference sequence). The CDR3 loop spans 16 amino acids. The CDR3 loop is CSARASGLAGYNEQFF. The DNA of the CDR3 is TGCAGTGCTAGGGCATCGGGACTAGCGGGATACAATGAGCAGTTCTTC.

The table lists this clonotype with many counts. This rearrangement joins TRBV7-6 to TRBJ2-1; 8 nucleotides match TRBD2. CDR1 SGHVS and CDR2 FNYEAQ come from the germline V gene. Trimming removed 5 bases from V and 6 bases from J; junction bases left unmatched: 9. The CDR3 covers 15 residues. The CDR3 spells CASSPFSGGGNEQFF. The CDR3 region has the DNA TGTGCCAGCAGCCCCTTCTCGGGAGGGGGCAATGAGCAGTTCTTC.

The chain is built from TRBV7-2 and TRBJ1-2, with D unresolved. The germline CDR1 and CDR2 sequences are SGHTA and FQGNSA. This CDR3 region has 16 residues. V lost 1 base and J 5 bases, leaving 17 bases between the germline ends. The CDR3: CASSLGARGRPYGYTF. The CDR3 DNA reads as TGTGCCAGCAGCTTAGGTGCGCGGGGTCGTCCATATGGCTACACCTTC.

The V gene is TRBV11-1, the J gene TRBJ1-6, with D maybe TRBD1 (5 bases). Deletions cut 5 bases from V and 0 bases from J, with 20 bases between. CDR1 and CDR2 (germline): SGHAT, FQDESV (reference sequence). The length of the CDR3 is 19 residues. CDR3 sequence (DNA): TGTGCCAGCAGCCCTCGCGCAGGGAAATCCAGCTCCTATAATTCACCCCTCCACTTT. Its translation is CASSPRAGKSSSYNSPLHF.

This clonotype was observed a handful of times. The CDR3 spells CASSYSRTATVSRNTIYF. The CDR3 DNA sequence: TGTGCCAGCAGTTACTCGAGGACAGCCACCGTTTCGAGAAACACCATATATTTT. V gene TRBV6-5 combines with J gene TRBJ1-3; possible D gene TRBD1, 6 bases. This CDR3 has 18 residues. CDR1 MNHEY and CDR2 SVGAGI come from the germline V gene. V was pared by 0 bases and J by 5 bases, with 20 bases between.

The chain uses TRBV6-1 and TRBJ2-3; tentatively, D is TRBD2 (6 bases). Germline assignment: CDR1 MNHNS and CDR2 SASEGT. The CDR3 consists of 15 residues. V was cut by 7 bases and J by 3 bases, with 17 bases left in between. CDR3: CASTTRGTGTDTQYF. The CDR3 nucleotides read TGTGCCAGCACCACGCGGGGAACTGGTACAGATACGCAGTATTTT.

This clonotype has at least ten counts. The chain is built from TRBV5-1 and TRBJ1-1, with no clear D. The V end lost 2 bases, the J end lost 4 bases, and 12 bases lay between the germline ends. The CDR3 totals 14 residues. From germline, CDR1 is SGHRS and CDR2 YFSETQ. For the CDR3, the DNA is TGCGCCAGCAGCTTAAGCGCTAAGGGCACTGAAGCTTTCTTT. Protein sequence: CASSLSAKGTEAFF.

This clonotype turned up a few times. CDR3 DNA sequence: TGCGCCAGCAGCTACCCAGGATACTACGAGCAGTACTTC. It encodes CASSYPGYYEQYF. The chain has TRBV5-1 and TRBJ2-7; D is undetermined. Per germline, CDR1 SGHRS and CDR2 YFSETQ. The CDR3 is 13 residues long. Deletions cut 3 bases from V and 3 bases from J, with 10 bases between.

This sequence joins TRBV29-1 and TRBJ1-1; D uncertain. V was clipped by 3 bases and J by 11 bases, with 16 bases between them. CDR1 and CDR2 (germline): SQVTM, ANQGSEA. The CDR3 contains 12 residues. The CDR3 DNA reads TGCAGCGTTGAGTCCGGGAGCCGTTGGGCTTTCTTT. It is translated as CSVESGSRWAFF.

This clonotype came up many times. The chain combines TRBV5-1 with TRBJ2-2; maybe TRBD2 (5 bases). V was trimmed by 2 bases and J by 7 bases, leaving 15 bases between them. The CDR3 extends over 15 amino acids. In germline, CDR1 is SGHRS, CDR2 YFSETQ. This CDR3 reads CASSLQRTQHGELFF. CDR3 sequence (DNA): TGCGCCAGCAGCTTACAGAGGACTCAGCACGGGGAGCTGTTTTTT.

This clonotype was found once. The chain carries TRBV10-3 and TRBJ2-7; TRBD2 matches 7 bases. The CDR3 covers 14 residues. V was clipped by 7 bases and J by 0 bases; unmatched bases: 6. Germline V gives CDR1 ENHRY, CDR2 SYGVKD. As DNA, the CDR3 is TGTGCCATCAAAGGAAGCGGGAACTCCTACGAGCAGTACTTC. Translation: CAIKGSGNSYEQYF.

This clonotype was seen repeatedly, ten times or more. The chain combines TRBV12-3 or TRBV12-4 with TRBJ2-5; TRBD2 agrees at 7 bases. CDR3 length: 15 residues. Trimming removed 6 bases from V and 5 bases from J; junction bases left unmatched: 12. In nucleotides, the CDR3 is TGTGCCAGCAGGTCAGGCGGGAGTGCCTTTGAGACCCAGTACTTC. Amino acid sequence: CASRSGGSAFETQYF.